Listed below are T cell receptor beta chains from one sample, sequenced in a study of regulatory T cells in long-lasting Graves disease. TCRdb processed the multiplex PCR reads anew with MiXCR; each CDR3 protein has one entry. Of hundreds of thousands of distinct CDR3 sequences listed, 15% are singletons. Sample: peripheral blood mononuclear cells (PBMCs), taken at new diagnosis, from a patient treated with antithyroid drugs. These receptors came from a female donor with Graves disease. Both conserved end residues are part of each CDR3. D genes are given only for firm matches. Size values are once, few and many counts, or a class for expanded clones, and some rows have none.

CDR3aa: CASRDTRRVDEQYF
CDR3nt: TGTGCCAGCAGGGACACTAGGAGAGTCGACGAGCAGTACTTC
abundance: few
d_gene: -
j_gene: TRBJ2-7
v_gene: TRBV2

CDR3aa: CASRGRSSGANVLTF
CDR3nt: TGTGCCAGCAGGGGACGGTCTTCTGGGGCCAACGTCCTGACTTTC
abundance: many
d_gene: -
j_gene: TRBJ2-6
v_gene: TRBV6-1

CDR3aa: CATSLSNQPQHF
CDR3nt: TGTGCCACCAGTCTCAGCAATCAGCCCCAGCATTTT
abundance: few
d_gene: -
j_gene: TRBJ1-5
v_gene: TRBV24-1

CDR3aa: CASSSRQGVEQFF
CDR3nt: TGTGCCAGCAGCTCACGACAGGGGGTAGAGCAGTTCTTC
abundance: few
d_gene: TRBD1
j_gene: TRBJ2-1
v_gene: TRBV7-9

CDR3aa: CATSGGSNIQYF
CDR3nt: TGTGCCACCAGTGGAGGGTCAAACATTCAGTACTTC
abundance: few
d_gene: -
j_gene: TRBJ2-4
v_gene: TRBV24-1

CDR3aa: CASSLATGGYQETQYF
CDR3nt: TGTGCCAGCAGTTTAGCGACAGGGGGCTACCAAGAGACCCAGTACTTC
abundance: -
d_gene: TRBD1
j_gene: TRBJ2-5
v_gene: TRBV12-3/TRBV12-4

CDR3aa: CSARVWAEETQYF
CDR3nt: TGCAGTGCTAGAGTGTGGGCAGAAGAGACCCAGTACTTC
abundance: many
d_gene: -
j_gene: TRBJ2-5
v_gene: TRBV20-1

CDR3aa: CASSRSGGEQFF
CDR3nt: TGTGCCAGCAGCCGGAGTGGAGGTGAGCAGTTCTTC
abundance: many
d_gene: -
j_gene: TRBJ2-1
v_gene: TRBV3-1

CDR3aa: CSAGGSGRDTQYF
CDR3nt: TGCAGTGCGGGAGGTAGCGGGAGAGATACGCAGTATTTT
abundance: -
d_gene: TRBD2
j_gene: TRBJ2-3
v_gene: TRBV20-1

CDR3aa: CASRGLRQETQYF
CDR3nt: TGTGCCAGCAGGGGACTTAGACAAGAGACCCAGTACTTC
abundance: many
d_gene: -
j_gene: TRBJ2-5
v_gene: TRBV6-1

CDR3aa: CSASSRERYNEQFF
CDR3nt: TGCAGTGCTAGTAGTCGCGAGCGATACAATGAGCAGTTCTTC
abundance: many
d_gene: -
j_gene: TRBJ2-1
v_gene: TRBV20-1

CDR3aa: CSARRLVKDTGELFF
CDR3nt: TGCAGTGCTAGACGACTAGTTAAGGACACCGGGGAGCTGTTTTTT
abundance: many
d_gene: -
j_gene: TRBJ2-2
v_gene: TRBV20-1

CDR3aa: CASSLARQGGPYEQYF
CDR3nt: TGTGCCAGCAGCTTGGCCCGACAGGGAGGCCCCTACGAGCAGTACTTC
abundance: many
d_gene: -
j_gene: TRBJ2-7
v_gene: TRBV7-9

CDR3aa: CASKDPNNEQFF
CDR3nt: TGTGCCAGCAAGGACCCCAACAATGAGCAGTTCTTC
abundance: -
d_gene: -
j_gene: TRBJ2-1
v_gene: TRBV6-1

CDR3aa: CASSSGLAGGPKGPDTQYF
CDR3nt: TGTGCCAGCAGCAGCGGACTAGCGGGAGGGCCAAAGGGGCCAGATACGCAGTATTTT
abundance: few
d_gene: TRBD2
j_gene: TRBJ2-3
v_gene: TRBV5-4

CDR3aa: CASSHYDRAIYGYTF
CDR3nt: TGTGCCAGCAGCCATTATGACAGGGCTATCTATGGCTACACCTTC
abundance: many
d_gene: TRBD1
j_gene: TRBJ1-2
v_gene: TRBV3-1

CDR3aa: CASSRGETQYF
CDR3nt: TGTGCCAGCAGCCGAGGGGAGACCCAGTACTTC
abundance: many
d_gene: -
j_gene: TRBJ2-5
v_gene: TRBV6-1

CDR3aa: CASSEAGGYTGELFF
CDR3nt: TGTGCCAGCAGCGAAGCGGGAGGGTACACCGGGGAGCTGTTTTTT
abundance: many
d_gene: TRBD2
j_gene: TRBJ2-2
v_gene: TRBV9

CDR3aa: CASTEPGQGASGNTIYF
CDR3nt: TGTGCCAGCACCGAACCCGGACAGGGGGCCTCTGGAAACACCATATATTTT
abundance: once
d_gene: TRBD1
j_gene: TRBJ1-3
v_gene: TRBV12-3/TRBV12-4

CDR3aa: CASSSGTGRYEQFF
CDR3nt: TGTGCCAGCAGTTCCGGGACAGGGAGGTATGAGCAGTTCTTC
abundance: many
d_gene: TRBD1
j_gene: TRBJ2-1
v_gene: TRBV3-1